The 6 T cell receptor beta chains in this list originate from one sample, sequenced in a study of blood T cell repertoires in COVID-19. Assay: immunoSEQ multiplex PCR; the TCRdb copy retains only in-frame clones and omits some. The sample shows tens of thousands of clones, roughly 82% of them seen only once. What was sequenced was peripheral blood. These receptor sequences come from an elderly woman with acute or convalescent COVID-19.

The chain recombines TRBV28 with TRBJ1-1; tentatively, D is TRBD1 (5 bases). The CDR3 sequence is 15 residues long. Trimming took 6 bases from V and 5 from J, leaving 19 bases between them. CDR1 and CDR2 from the germline V gene are MDHEN and SYDVKM. The CDR3 is CASSSGGGAKTEAFF. The CDR3 DNA follows: TGTGCCAGCAGCTCGGGGGGTGGGGCGAAGACTGAAGCTTTCTTT. The whole variable domain, remainder taken from reference TRBV28 and TRBJ1-1, is DVKVTQSSRYLVKRTGEKVFLECVQDMDHENMFWYRQDPGLGLRLIYFSYDVKMKEKGDIPEGYSVSREKKERFSLILESASTNQTSMYLCASSSGGGAKTEAFFGQGTRLTVV.

In its sample, this clone is medium-sized. The rearrangement joins TRBV28 to TRBJ2-3; tentatively, D is TRBD1 (6 bases). Germline V lookup: CDR1 MDHEN, CDR2 SYDVKM. V was shortened by 1 base and J by 0 bases, with 11 bases between the two germline ends. This CDR3 is 16 amino acids long. The CDR3 protein is CASSLLDRTSTDTQYF. As DNA, the CDR3 is TGTGCCAGCAGTTTATTAGACAGGACTAGCACAGATACGCAGTATTTT.

The chain recombines TRBV12-3 or TRBV12-4 with TRBJ1-6; D is perhaps TRBD1 (6 bases). The CDR3 totals 13 residues. The V and J ends lost 7 bases and 9 bases respectively, with 13 bases between them. CDR3 protein: CASTKRGGSPLHF. In DNA form, the CDR3 reads TGTGCCAGCACCAAGAGGGGGGGTTCACCCCTCCACTTT.

This clone has more than one count but fewer than ten. The chain recombines TRBV28 with TRBJ1-4; the match to TRBD1 covers 10 bases. V was clipped by 3 bases and J by 0 bases; unmatched bases: 7. Looked up from germline, CDR1 is MDHEN and CDR2 is SYDVKM. The CDR3 totals 18 residues. The DNA of the CDR3 is TGTGCCAGCAGTTTGTTCCGGGACAGGGGTGCAACTAATGAAAAACTGTTTTTT. It specifies CASSLFRDRGATNEKLFF.

This clone has just a few counts. The V call is TRBV12-3 or TRBV12-4, the J call TRBJ1-2, with TRBD1 identical over 8 bases. This CDR3 region has 13 residues. Losses at the gene ends were 6 bases for V and 2 bases for J; bases not matched to a gene: 2. CDR3 region: CASRRTGNYGYTF. The CDR3 DNA is TGTGCCAGCAGACGGACAGGGAACTATGGCTACACCTTC.

The V call is TRBV20-1, the J call TRBJ2-3, with D possibly being TRBD1 (5 bases). Trimming pared 3 bases from V and 0 bases from J, leaving 19 bases between. Germline CDR1 DFQATT, CDR2 SNEGSKA (reference sequence). The CDR3 spans 17 residues. The CDR3 is CSASSNSGFFSTDTQYF. CDR3 nucleotides: TGCAGTGCTAGTAGTAATTCAGGGTTTTTTAGCACAGATACGCAGTATTTT.